The 30 T cell receptor beta chains below all came from one sample that was sequenced in a study of molecular identifiers for immune sequencing clone quantification. TCRdb re-derived calls from the PCR reads in MiXCR, one entry per CDR3 protein. The sample lists tens of thousands of distinct CDR3 sequences; roughly 25% were seen once. Sequencing was performed on naive CD8+ T cells from blood, with Jurkat cell RNA spiked in. This sample's subset: FACS-sorted CD8+CD4-CCR7+CD45RA+ naive T cells. These receptor sequences come from a human donor in good health. Some libraries in this study had Jurkat cell RNA spiked in.

The chain recombines TRBV4-1 with TRBJ2-3, with a weak D call TRBD2 (5 bases). Trimming removed 0 bases from V and 1 base from J, with 11 bases in between. CDR1 MGHRA and CDR2 YSYEKL come from the germline V gene. The CDR3 runs to 16 residues. The DNA of the CDR3 is TGCGCCAGCAGCCAAGAATCTAGCATTCGCACAGATACGCAGTATTTT. Translation gives CASSQESSIRTDTQYF.

This clonotype was recorded a few times. This chain links TRBV19 with TRBJ2-7; tentative D call: TRBD1 (6 bases). V gave up 4 bases and J gave up 4 bases, with 11 bases separating them. Germline V CDR1 and CDR2: LNHDA, SQIVND (reference sequence). This CDR3 contains 13 residues. The CDR3 loop reads CASSTFTGYEQYF. In DNA form, the CDR3 reads TGTGCCAGTAGTACCTTTACAGGGTACGAGCAGTACTTC.

This clonotype was picked up a small number of times. The chain recombines TRBV19 with TRBJ2-2, with 7 bases fitting TRBD1. Trimming took 5 bases from V and 4 from J; bases not matched to a gene: 4. Germline V gene lookup returns CDR1 LNHDA and CDR2 SQIVND (reference sequence). The CDR3 has 14 residues. The CDR3 loop is CASSVQGRTGELFF. The CDR3, as DNA: TGTGCCAGTAGTGTACAGGGGCGCACCGGGGAGCTGTTTTTT.

CDR3 region: CASSLSGQGAYGYTF. The CDR3 DNA reads TGTGCCAGCAGCTTATCGGGACAGGGGGCCTATGGCTACACCTTC. This chain links TRBV7-9 with TRBJ1-2; 12 bases agree with TRBD1. There are 15 residues in the CDR3. Trimming took 2 bases from V and 4 from J; bases not matched to a gene: 2. Per germline, CDR1 SEHNR and CDR2 FQNEAQ (reference sequence).

On this clonotype: Sequence at one end of the junction differs from germline and may be a read error. The chain couples TRBV7-6 to TRBJ2-7; D remains unclear. The CDR3 has 11 amino acids. Germline V gene sequence: CDR1 SGHVS, CDR2 FNYEAQ. The CDR3 reads CASSLGYERYF. DNA of the CDR3: TGTGCCAGCAGCTTAGGCTACGAGCGGTACTTC.

About this clonotype: A much larger clone differs by one base, so this may be a read error. Because it lacks the conserved phenylalanine or tryptophan at the end, this CDR3 is likely a read error. This sequence joins TRBV9 and TRBJ1-4; TRBD1 is a possible D gene (6 bases). Germline V gene sequence: CDR1 SGDLS, CDR2 YYNGEE. V lost 4 bases to trimming and J lost 7 bases, with 11 bases between them. The CDR3 has 13 amino acids. The CDR3 sequence: CASSPGASEKLFI. The CDR3 nucleotides read TGTGCCAGCAGCCCGGGGGCGTCTGAAAAACTGTTTATT.

For this clonotype: Just one base apart from a much larger clone, this may be a read error. This rearrangement joins TRBV12-3 or TRBV12-4 to TRBJ1-4; 7 nucleotides line up with TRBD1. This CDR3 has 15 amino acids. V lost 10 bases to trimming and J lost 2 bases; unmatched junction nucleotides: 10. The CDR3 protein is CATRPPGQTNEKLFF. CDR3 coding DNA: TGTGCCACCAGGCCACCGGGACAGACTAATGAAAAACTGTTTTTT.

This clonotype was seen a handful of times. This rearrangement joins TRBV18 to TRBJ2-3; TRBD2 agrees at 10 bases. J lost 2 bases, V lost 8 bases, and 16 bases had no gene match. CDR3 size: 18 residues. Germline V CDR1 and CDR2: KGHSH, LQKENI. The DNA of the CDR3 is TGTGCCAGCCCTGGACTAGCGGAATCCTCGGGACCCACAGATACGCAGTATTTT. Its protein product is CASPGLAESSGPTDTQYF.

This clonotype was seen at least ten times. V gene TRBV7-6 combines with J gene TRBJ2-1; D ambiguous. V lost 5 bases and J 1 base, leaving 15 bases between the germline ends. CDR3 length: 16 amino acids. The germline V gene encodes CDR1 SGHVS and CDR2 FNYEAQ. Here the CDR3 reads CASSPETFASYNEQFF. The CDR3 coding sequence is TGTGCCAGCAGCCCAGAGACATTCGCTTCCTACAATGAGCAGTTCTTC.

Notes on this clonotype: The conserved phenylalanine or tryptophan normally closing the CDR3 is absent here, so this likely arose from a read error. The V and J genes are TRBV30 and TRBJ1-5; D gene unclear. The CDR3 sequence is 13 residues long. Trimming took off 0 bases at V and 3 bases at J, with 6 bases between the two ends. Germline CDR1 GTSNPN, CDR2 SVGIG (reference sequence). The DNA of the CDR3 is TGTGCCTGGAGTGTATTTTCCAATCAGCCCCAGCATCTT. Amino acids: CAWSVFSNQPQHL.

This clonotype appeared a few times. V and J are TRBV5-1 and TRBJ2-1, with TRBD2 matching over 12 bases. The germline gives CDR1 SGHRS, CDR2 YFSETQ. The CDR3 spans 16 residues. The junction had 8 bases not matched to a gene; V was cut back by 4 bases and J by 6 bases. CDR3 in DNA: TGCGCCAGCAGCGACCCTAGCGGGAGGGCCATCAATGAGCAGTTCTTC. It is translated as CASSDPSGRAINEQFF.

Turning to this clonotype: This sequence may be a read error, since a much larger clone differs from it by one base. This chain connects TRBV4-1 to TRBJ1-5, with D uncertain. This CDR3 comprises 15 residues. Germline-derived CDR1 and CDR2 are MGHRA and YSYEKL. The V gene lost 1 base and the J gene lost 4 bases, with 11 bases spanning the gap. This CDR3 reads CASSQVPRGNQPQHF. CDR3 sequence (DNA): TGCGCCAGCAGCCAAGTTCCCAGAGGGAATCAGCCCCAGCATTTT.

The chain is built from TRBV6-2 or TRBV6-3 and TRBJ1-3; the D gene is possibly TRBD1 (6 bases). The germline V gene has CDR1 MNHEY and CDR2 SVGEGT. The CDR3 contains 20 residues. V was pared by 1 base and J by 2 bases, with 24 bases between. CDR3 bases: TGTGCCAGCAGTTACTTCCTGCAGGGGTCCAGCGCGATCCCTGGAAACACCATATATTTT. Its translation: CASSYFLQGSSAIPGNTIYF.

This clonotype came up a few times. The CDR3, as DNA: TGCAGTGCTCCAAACCCGGGACAGCTTAATGAAAAACTGTTTTTT. It codes for CSAPNPGQLNEKLFF. The J gene is TRBJ1-4, the V gene TRBV20-1, with 7 bases lining up with TRBD1. J gave up 4 bases and V 5 bases, and 10 bases lay outside the gene matches. The CDR3 extends over 15 amino acids. Germline loops: CDR1 DFQATT, CDR2 SNEGSKA (reference sequence).

This clonotype was seen repeatedly, ten times or more. The chain joins TRBV20-1 to TRBJ2-1; 8 nucleotides agree with TRBD2. The germline gives CDR1 DFQATT, CDR2 SNEGSKA (reference sequence). With 1 base clipped from V and 6 bases from J, the junction kept 5 bases outside the gene matches. There are 14 residues in the CDR3. CDR3 coding DNA: TGCAGTGCTAGAGGATCGGGGGGGAGCAATGAGCAGTTCTTC. Translated: CSARGSGGSNEQFF.

Turning to this clonotype: This may be a read error, as it is one base from a much larger clone. The chain has TRBV19 and TRBJ2-3, with D possibly called TRBD1 or TRBD2 (5 bases each). The CDR3 runs to 20 residues. Germline V gene data show CDR1 as LNHDA and CDR2 as SQIVND (reference sequence). Trimming removed 7 bases from V and 3 bases from J, with 32 bases in between. CDR3 region: CASTGFGRARVGNHTDTQYF. The CDR3 DNA sequence: TGTGCCAGTACCGGCTTCGGCAGGGCCCGTGTCGGGAATCATACAGATACGCAGTATTTT.

This clonotype is a singleton in its sample. Relative to the germline gene, one junction end is altered; a read error may explain this. CDR3 loop: CANSLIAGETQYF. The CDR3 DNA follows: TGCGCCAACAGCTTAATCGCCGGTGAGACCCAGTACTTC. The rearrangement links TRBV5-1 to TRBJ2-5; D call uncertain. The CDR3 covers 13 residues. Germline CDR1 is SGHRS and CDR2 is YFSETQ.

This clonotype was seen repeatedly, ten times or more. The chain uses TRBV2 and TRBJ2-6, with unresolved D. Trimming stripped 8 bases from V and 0 bases from J, with 11 bases between. The CDR3 is made up of 15 amino acids. CDR1 and CDR2 from the germline V gene are SNHLY and FYNNEI. The CDR3 reads CASGADLSGANVLTF. The CDR3 DNA reads TGTGCCAGCGGCGCAGACCTCTCTGGGGCCAACGTCCTGACTTTC.

The sample holds a few counts of this clonotype. The chain uses TRBV19 and TRBJ2-2; D may be TRBD1 (5 bases). The CDR3 covers 18 residues. The V and J ends lost 4 bases and 6 bases respectively, with 24 bases between them. From germline, CDR1 is LNHDA and CDR2 SQIVND (reference sequence). CDR3 DNA: TGTGCCAGTAGTACACTTGGTCGTCAGGGATTTGGCGCCGGGGAGCTGTTTTTT. Encoded protein: CASSTLGRQGFGAGELFF.

This clonotype was seen a single time. A much larger clone lies a single base off, so this may be a read error. The chain couples TRBV6-2 or TRBV6-3 to TRBJ2-2; D is ambiguous. Germline assignment: CDR1 MNHEY and CDR2 SVGEGT. There are 15 residues in the CDR3. DNA of the CDR3: TGTGCCTGCAGTTACAGTCTGGGGTTGTCCGGGGAGCTGTTTTTT. Protein sequence: CACSYSLGLSGELFF.

This clonotype was observed a few times. This sequence joins TRBV7-9 and TRBJ1-3; no clear D. Looked up from germline, CDR1 is SEHNR and CDR2 is FQNEAQ (reference sequence). The CDR3 is made up of 14 amino acids. V was shortened by 0 bases and J by 0 bases, with 3 bases between the two germline ends. In nucleotides, the CDR3 is TGTGCCAGCAGCTTAGCGTACTCTGGAAACACCATATATTTT. Translating gives CASSLAYSGNTIYF.

This clonotype was picked up a small number of times. J is TRBJ2-5 and V is TRBV7-9; maybe TRBD2 (5 bases). V lost 4 bases, J lost 2 bases, and 14 bases lay in between. This CDR3 is built from 15 residues. In germline, CDR1 is SEHNR, CDR2 FQNEAQ (reference sequence). The CDR3, as DNA: TGTGCCAGCAGCTCCAACACCCGGGAACAAGAGACCCAGTACTTC. Encoded protein: CASSSNTREQETQYF.

This clonotype showed up many times. The chain is built from TRBV4-2 and TRBJ1-1; D call uncertain. Per germline, CDR1 LGHNA and CDR2 YNFKEQ. The CDR3 is made up of 16 amino acids. The V and J ends lost 2 bases and 1 base respectively, with 14 bases between them. The CDR3 loop reads CASSQPYWTENTEAFF. The CDR3 DNA reads TGTGCCAGCAGCCAACCCTACTGGACTGAGAACACTGAAGCTTTCTTT.

This clonotype was detected ten times or more. The chain uses TRBV5-4 and TRBJ1-2; D is undetermined. Germline V lookup: CDR1 SGHNT, CDR2 YYREEE (reference sequence). The CDR3 has 13 amino acids. With 4 bases removed from V and 3 bases from J, the gap between germline ends came to 10 bases. CDR3 coding DNA: TGTGCCAGCAGCCCTCCAGATGACTATGGCTACACCTTC. Residues: CASSPPDDYGYTF.

The rearrangement links TRBV20-1 to TRBJ2-1; 7 bases line up with TRBD2. The CDR3 length is 15 residues. The junction had 15 bases not matched to a gene; V was cut back by 0 bases and J by 13 bases. The germline V gene encodes CDR1 DFQATT and CDR2 SNEGSKA (reference sequence). CDR3 nucleotide sequence: TGCAGTGCTAGAGATTTGCAGGGAGGGGAATCGAATCAGTTCTTC. It encodes CSARDLQGGESNQFF.

This clonotype was recorded at least ten times. The chain joins TRBV4-1 to TRBJ1-1; D is unclear. There are 15 residues in the CDR3. Germline V CDR1 and CDR2: MGHRA, YSYEKL. V lost 2 bases to trimming and J lost 0 bases, with 10 bases between them. CDR3 coding DNA: TGCGCCAGCAGCCAACCCCTAGGCCTGAACACTGAAGCTTTCTTT. This codes for CASSQPLGLNTEAFF.

This clonotype was recorded at least ten times. The gene calls are TRBV11-2 and TRBJ1-1; tentative D call: TRBD1 (5 bases). From germline, CDR1 is SGHAT and CDR2 FQNNGV. Trimming removed 5 bases at V and 9 bases at J, with 10 bases between. This CDR3 is built from 11 residues. CDR3 amino acids: CASSQPGKAFF. In nucleotides, the CDR3 is TGTGCCAGCAGCCAACCAGGGAAAGCTTTCTTT.

As to this clonotype: A junction end diverges from the germline sequence, so it may reflect a read error. The V gene is TRBV23-1, the J gene TRBJ1-5; D is undetermined. Being an ORF, TRBV23-1 has a function that is uncertain. The CDR3 is made up of 16 amino acids. The CDR3 sequence is CASSQPGGGPNQPQRF. CDR3 bases: TGCGCCAGCAGTCAACCCGGCGGCGGCCCCAATCAGCCCCAGCGTTTT.

On this clonotype: An end of the junction does not agree with germline; a read error may underlie this. The chain employs TRBV5-1 and TRBJ2-7; TRBD1 agrees at 8 bases. The germline V gene encodes CDR1 SGHRS and CDR2 YFSETQ. The CDR3 contains 14 residues. As DNA, the CDR3 is TGCGCCAGCTGCTTGGGGACAGGCTCCTACGAGCAGTACTTC. Protein: CASCLGTGSYEQYF.

This clonotype appeared many times. As DNA, the CDR3 is TGTGCCAGCAGCTTAGGGCTAGGACAGGGGGCAGATACGCAGTATTTT. Protein: CASSLGLGQGADTQYF. J is TRBJ2-3 and V is TRBV7-9; 10 bases line up with TRBD1. The CDR3 is made up of 16 amino acids. Germline V gene lookup returns CDR1 SEHNR and CDR2 FQNEAQ (reference sequence). V lost 1 base to trimming and J lost 4 bases; unmatched junction nucleotides: 5.